These 18 T cell receptor beta chains share one sample of origin, sequenced in a study of CD8+ T cells in alopecia areata. Sequencing templates came from extracted RNA that was reverse transcribed into cDNA. The method was immunoSEQ multiplex PCR; TCRdb's version includes in-frame clones alone and lacks a portion of them. The data hold over 100,000 clones, with more than 40% observed a single time. The material sequenced was CD8+ T cells sorted from blood, taken at week 0. Every receptor here comes from a human donor with alopecia areata.

The rearrangement links TRBV30 to TRBJ1-2; no clear D gene. V was trimmed by 2 bases and J by 3 bases, leaving 10 bases between them. Germline values: CDR1 GTSNPN, CDR2 SVGIG (reference sequence). There are 13 residues in the CDR3. CDR3 residues: CAWSLDDYYGYTF. The DNA of the CDR3 is TGTGCCTGGAGTTTAGATGACTACTATGGCTACACCTTC. Drawing the rest from reference TRBV30 and TRBJ1-2, the complete variable domain is SQTIHQWPATLVQPVGSPLSLECTVEGTSNPNLYWYRQAAGRGLQLLFYSVGIGQISSEVPQNLSASRPQDRQFILSSKKLLLSDSGFYLCAWSLDDYYGYTFGSGTRLTVV.

The chain couples TRBV9 to TRBJ2-2; D is possibly TRBD1 (6 bases). This CDR3 spans 17 amino acids. Germline CDR1 and CDR2: SGDLS and YYNGEE. V was clipped by 0 bases and J by 6 bases, with 18 bases between them. The CDR3 bases are TGTGCCAGCAGCGTAGGCCGAGACAGGTCCAGGGCCGGGGAGCTGTTTTTT. This sequence encodes CASSVGRDRSRAGELFF.

In this sample, this clone turned up a few times. This chain uses TRBV29-1 with TRBJ1-5; D call uncertain. Trimming removed 4 bases at V and 3 bases at J, with 7 bases between. Germline assignment: CDR1 SQVTM and CDR2 ANQGSEA. The CDR3 extends over 12 amino acids. The CDR3 here is CSVGENNQPQHF. CDR3 DNA sequence: TGCAGCGTTGGAGAAAACAATCAGCCCCAGCATTTT.

This clone was detected only a few times. The CDR3 reads CASSTPGQGSYEQYF. The CDR3 DNA is TGTGCCAGCAGCACCCCGGGACAGGGCTCCTACGAGCAGTACTTC. V usage is TRBV5-6 and J usage is TRBJ2-7, with 9 nucleotides matching TRBD1. CDR3 length equals 15 residues. The trim removed 4 bases at V and 0 bases at J, leaving 5 bases unmatched. Germline values: CDR1 SGHDT, CDR2 YYEEEE.

The chain couples TRBV6-5 to TRBJ2-7; 12 bases fit TRBD2. V was pared by 5 bases and J by 7 bases, with 6 bases of the junction left unmatched. Per germline, CDR1 MNHEY and CDR2 SVGAGI. CDR3 length: 14 amino acids. The CDR3 loop is CASSPSGGAWEQYF. CDR3 coding DNA: TGTGCCAGCAGTCCTAGCGGGGGGGCGTGGGAGCAGTACTTC.

The J gene is TRBJ2-5, the V gene TRBV5-1; possibly TRBD2 for D (5 bases). This CDR3 has 14 amino acids. V lost 4 bases, J lost 2 bases, and 12 bases lay in between. The germline CDR1 and CDR2 sequences are SGHRS and YFSETQ. The CDR3 sequence is CASSRWRGQETQYF. CDR3 DNA sequence: TGCGCCAGCAGCCGTTGGAGAGGGCAAGAGACCCAGTACTTC.

The chain carries TRBV5-1 and TRBJ2-1, with 8 bases lining up with TRBD1. This CDR3 comprises 16 residues. Losses at the gene ends were 4 bases for V and 7 bases for J; bases not matched to a gene: 13. CDR1 and CDR2 (germline): SGHRS, YFSETQ. In DNA, the CDR3 is TGCGCCAGCAGCACAAATGACAGGGGAAGTGAGAATGAGCAGTTCTTC. Its protein is CASSTNDRGSENEQFF.

CDR3 DNA: TGTGCCAGCAGTGCTATTATGGAGGACGAGCAGTACTTC. Translation gives CASSAIMEDEQYF. The J gene is TRBJ2-7, the V gene TRBV6-1; D may be TRBD2 (5 bases). The V end was cut by 4 bases, the J end by 5 bases, with 12 bases between. The germline V gene encodes CDR1 MNHNS and CDR2 SASEGT. This CDR3 is built from 13 residues.

This clone is judged medium-sized (0.01 to 0.1%). V and J are TRBV27 and TRBJ2-7; 9 bases fit TRBD1. From germline, CDR1 is MNHEY and CDR2 SMNVEV (reference sequence). The CDR3 spans 13 residues. V lost 6 bases to trimming and J lost 5 bases; unmatched junction nucleotides: 5. The CDR3 loop is CASSRQGEHEQYF. In DNA form, the CDR3 reads TGTGCCAGCAGCAGACAGGGGGAACACGAGCAGTACTTC.

The rearrangement links TRBV29-1 to TRBJ2-7; perhaps TRBD1 as D (5 bases). Per the germline V gene, CDR1 is SQVTM and CDR2 is ANQGSEA. This CDR3 is 13 amino acids long. Trimming took off 0 bases at V and 3 bases at J, with 9 bases between the two ends. CDR3 in amino acids: CSVEELGVYEQYF. The DNA of the CDR3 is TGCAGCGTTGAAGAGTTAGGGGTCTACGAGCAGTACTTC.

The chain carries TRBV7-9 and TRBJ1-2; D uncertain. Trimming cost V 6 bases and J 4 bases, with 15 bases left between them. Looked up from germline, CDR1 is SEHNR and CDR2 is FQNEAQ (reference sequence). The CDR3 contains 14 residues. The CDR3 region is CASSGQPIIYGYTF. The CDR3 DNA sequence: TGTGCCAGCAGTGGGCAGCCCATCATCTATGGCTACACCTTC.

The genes are TRBV27 and TRBJ1-5, with no clear D. V lost 2 bases to trimming and J lost 0 bases, with 5 bases between them. The CDR3 loop spans 14 amino acids. CDR1 and CDR2 from the germline V gene are MNHEY and SMNVEV (reference sequence). This CDR3 is CASSLRASNQPQHF. Written as DNA, the CDR3 is TGTGCCAGCAGTTTACGAGCTAGCAATCAGCCCCAGCATTTT.

In its sample, this clone was seen many times. Other DNA sequences in the same sample also yield this CDR3. The chain employs TRBV6-4 and TRBJ2-2; unclear D gene. The CDR3 is made up of 13 amino acids. Germline V gene data show CDR1 as MRHNA and CDR2 as SNTAGT. The V end lost 2 bases, the J end lost 1 base, and 2 bases lay between the germline ends. CDR3 DNA: TGTGCCAGCAGTGACGGGAACACCGGGGAGCTGTTTTTT. Amino acid sequence: CASSDGNTGELFF.

The chain has TRBV6-1 and TRBJ2-3, with 10 bases matching TRBD1. In germline, CDR1 is MNHNS, CDR2 SASEGT. The CDR3 runs 14 residues. V lost 4 bases, J lost 3 bases, and 1 base stayed unmatched. The CDR3 loop reads CASSAGQGTDTQYF. The CDR3 DNA reads TGTGCCAGCAGTGCGGGACAGGGGACAGATACGCAGTATTTT.

The chain has TRBV7-9 and TRBJ1-1; tentative D call: TRBD1 (5 bases). CDR1 and CDR2 (germline): SEHNR, FQNEAQ (reference sequence). Between the trimmed V and J ends, which lost 3 bases and 5 bases, there was a span of 13 bases. The CDR3 has 14 residues. This chain's CDR3 is CASSFLRRGTEAFF. CDR3 nucleotides: TGTGCCAGCAGCTTCCTCCGGAGGGGAACTGAAGCTTTCTTT. Supplemented by reference TRBV7-9 and TRBJ1-1, the full variable domain reads DTGVSQNPRHKITKRGQNVTFRCDPISEHNRLYWYRQTLGQGPEFLTYFQNEAQLEKSRLLSDRFSAERPKGSFSTLEIQRTEQGDSAMYLCASSFLRRGTEAFFGQGTRLTVV.

Written as DNA, the CDR3 is TGTGCCAGCAGTGACAGGGCCGTTATTATGGGCTACACCTTC. Its translation is CASSDRAVIMGYTF. The chain links TRBV7-9 to TRBJ1-2, with TRBD1 matching 7 bases. From germline, CDR1 is SEHNR and CDR2 FQNEAQ (reference sequence). There are 14 residues in the CDR3. The V segment lost 6 bases and the J segment 8 bases; nucleotides outside the gene matches: 12. Full variable domain (rest looked up from reference TRBV7-9 and TRBJ1-2): DTGVSQNPRHKITKRGQNVTFRCDPISEHNRLYWYRQTLGQGPEFLTYFQNEAQLEKSRLLSDRFSAERPKGSFSTLEIQRTEQGDSAMYLCASSDRAVIMGYTFGSGTRLTVV.

This chain connects TRBV5-1 to TRBJ2-7, with 8 bases that match TRBD1. The germline V gene encodes CDR1 SGHRS and CDR2 YFSETQ. Losses at the gene ends were 4 bases for V and 6 bases for J; bases not matched to a gene: 3. CDR3 length equals 12 residues. Here the CDR3 reads CASSDRGPEQYF. The CDR3 DNA reads as TGCGCCAGCAGCGACAGGGGCCCCGAGCAGTACTTC.

This chain uses TRBV6-1 with TRBJ2-1; D gene uncertain. CDR3 length: 13 amino acids. V shed 8 bases and J shed 4 bases, with 12 bases lying between them. Germline V gives CDR1 MNHNS, CDR2 SASEGT. Here the CDR3 DNA reads TGTGCCAGCGTCGGCAGGACGTACAATGAGCAGTTCTTC. This encodes CASVGRTYNEQFF.